Below are 27 T cell receptor beta chains sequenced from a single sample in a study of blood T cell repertoires in COVID-19. Clones were sequenced by immunoSEQ multiplex PCR, and TCRdb holds only the in-frame ones, with some missing. The sample has a few hundred thousand clones; about 80% are singletons. The specimen was peripheral blood. Receptors were obtained from a woman aged 45-65 years with acute or convalescent COVID-19.

This clone was seen once. The rearrangement links TRBV9 to TRBJ2-7, with TRBD2 matching over 7 bases. Germline V CDR1 and CDR2: SGDLS, YYNGEE. This CDR3 has 15 amino acids. Losses at the gene ends were 0 bases for V and 4 bases for J; bases not matched to a gene: 7. The CDR3 nucleotides read TGTGCCAGCAGCGTAGCCTCGGGGGGTCGGTACGAGCAGTACTTC. Its translation: CASSVASGGRYEQYF. The whole variable domain, filled in from reference TRBV9 and TRBJ2-7, reads DSGVTQTPKHLITATGQRVTLRCSPRSGDLSVYWYQQSLDQGLQFLIQYYNGEERAKGNILERFSAQQFPDLHSELNLSSLELGDSALYFCASSVASGGRYEQYFGPGTRLTVT.

The chain is built from TRBV4-1 and TRBJ1-5, with 8 bases that match TRBD1. Trimming at V came to 3 bases and at J to 4 bases, leaving 5 bases not matched to a gene. CDR1 and CDR2 from the germline V gene are MGHRA and YSYEKL. The length of the CDR3 is 15 residues. DNA of the CDR3: TGCGCCAGCAGCCATCAAGACAGGGGTAATCAGCCCCAGCATTTT. It translates to CASSHQDRGNQPQHF.

The chain couples TRBV6-5 to TRBJ2-3; 8 bases agree with TRBD1. The germline gives CDR1 MNHEY, CDR2 SVGAGI. Losses at the gene ends were 7 bases for V and 5 bases for J; bases not matched to a gene: 11. CDR3 size: 15 residues. This chain's CDR3 is CASNQGAEIGDTQYF. The CDR3 coding sequence is TGTGCCAGCAACCAGGGGGCGGAAATTGGAGATACGCAGTATTTT.

The rearrangement links TRBV6-5 to TRBJ1-1; D ambiguous. The CDR3 runs 13 residues. V lost 7 bases and J 6 bases, leaving 15 bases between the germline ends. The germline CDR1 and CDR2 sequences are MNHEY and SVGAGI. The CDR3 region is CASTMGEWAEAFF. The CDR3 DNA reads TGTGCCAGCACAATGGGAGAATGGGCTGAAGCTTTCTTT.

This chain links TRBV3-1 (or the pseudogene TRBV3-2) with TRBJ2-1; 11 bases fit TRBD2. Germline-derived CDR1 and CDR2 are LGHDT and YNNKEL (reference sequence). Trimming cost V 4 bases and J 3 bases; bases outside gene matches: 5. The CDR3 runs 16 residues. The CDR3 spells CASSPPGLADYNEQFF. In DNA, the CDR3 is TGTGCCAGCAGCCCTCCGGGACTAGCGGACTACAATGAGCAGTTCTTC.

The rearrangement joins TRBV24-1 to TRBJ2-1; TRBD2 agrees at 14 bases. This CDR3 is 19 amino acids long. J gave up 4 bases and V 3 bases, and 10 bases lay outside the gene matches. The germline CDR1 and CDR2 sequences are KGHDR and SFDVKD. DNA for the CDR3: TGTGCCACCAGTGATCCAACGAGACTAGCGGGAGGGGGTTACAATGAGCAGTTCTTC. Translation: CATSDPTRLAGGGYNEQFF.

This clone was observed a single time. V and J are TRBV11-2 and TRBJ2-7; possibly TRBD2 for D (6 bases). CDR3 length: 15 amino acids. Germline lookup yields CDR1 SGHAT and CDR2 FQNNGV. Trimming stripped 4 bases from V and 0 bases from J, with 13 bases between. CDR3 protein: CASSWGVHSSYEQYF. The CDR3 nucleotides read TGTGCCAGCAGCTGGGGGGTCCATAGCTCCTACGAGCAGTACTTC.

The chain uses TRBV5-4 and TRBJ2-3; 7 nucleotides line up with TRBD1. The CDR3 is made up of 15 amino acids. Trimming removed 0 bases from V and 1 base from J; junction bases left unmatched: 2. The germline CDR1 and CDR2 sequences are SGHNT and YYREEE (reference sequence). CDR3 nucleotides: TGTGCCAGCAGCTTGGGGCAGGGGGGCACAGATACGCAGTATTTT. Translated: CASSLGQGGTDTQYF.

V is TRBV7-9 and J is TRBJ1-2; D is possibly TRBD1 (6 bases). CDR1 SEHNR and CDR2 FQNEAQ come from the germline V gene (reference sequence). The ends were cut back, 1 base at V and 5 bases at J, with 14 bases in the middle. The CDR3 covers 15 residues. Here the CDR3 DNA reads TGTGCCAGCAGCTTAGACTTGGACAGATTATATGGCTACACCTTC. Translated, it gives CASSLDLDRLYGYTF.

This clone has more than one count but fewer than ten. The chain uses TRBV15 and TRBJ1-5; possibly TRBD1 for D (6 bases). The CDR3 has 17 residues. CDR1 and CDR2 from the germline V gene are LNHNV and YYDKDF (reference sequence). Trimming stripped 0 bases from V and 4 bases from J, with 16 bases between. CDR3 bases: TGTGCCACCAGCAGAGATAGGTCGGGGGGCGCAAATCAGCCCCAGCATTTT. Protein sequence: CATSRDRSGGANQPQHF.

The CDR3 DNA follows: TGTGCCAGCTCACCAGGGGCGGGAAGACAAGAGACCCAGTACTTC. Translated: CASSPGAGRQETQYF. This sequence joins TRBV18 and TRBJ2-5; D may be TRBD2 (6 bases). The CDR3 has 15 residues. Trimming removed 2 bases from V and 2 bases from J, with 12 bases in between. The V gene's germline CDR1 is KGHSH and CDR2 LQKENI. Based on the CDR3 plus reference TRBV18 and TRBJ2-5, the full variable domain is NAGVMQNPRHLVRRRGQEARLRCSPMKGHSHVYWYRQLPEEGLKFMVYLQKENIIDESGMPKERFSAEFPKEGPSILRIQQVVRGDSAAYFCASSPGAGRQETQYFGPGTRLLVL.

The CDR3 loop reads CASSPLLAGELFF. In DNA, the CDR3 is TGTGCCAGCAGCCCCCTTCTTGCCGGGGAGCTGTTTTTT. The chain employs TRBV11-2 and TRBJ2-2; D uncertain. In germline, CDR1 is SGHAT, CDR2 FQNNGV. This CDR3 is built from 13 residues. V was shortened by 5 bases and J by 6 bases, with 10 bases between the two germline ends.

The J gene is TRBJ1-3, the V gene TRBV10-3, with D possibly being TRBD1 (6 bases). The length of the CDR3 is 15 residues. The V and J ends lost 5 bases and 2 bases respectively, with 13 bases between them. Germline CDR1 ENHRY, CDR2 SYGVKD. CDR3 residues: CAISMGQTTGNTIYF. The CDR3 coding sequence is TGTGCCATCAGTATGGGACAAACTACTGGAAACACCATATATTTT.

This chain connects TRBV3-1 (or the pseudogene TRBV3-2) to TRBJ2-4; a possible D gene is TRBD1 (6 bases). V was trimmed by 5 bases and J by 7 bases, leaving 15 bases between them. Germline V CDR1 and CDR2: LGHDT, YNNKEL (reference sequence). This CDR3 is 14 amino acids long. This CDR3 reads CASSKRTVGNIQYF. The DNA of the CDR3 is TGTGCCAGCAGCAAAAGGACAGTGGGGAACATTCAGTACTTC.

This rearrangement joins TRBV10-1 to TRBJ2-1, with D possibly being TRBD1 (6 bases). The length of the CDR3 is 16 residues. The V end was cut by 0 bases, the J end by 4 bases, with 13 bases between. The germline CDR1 and CDR2 sequences are WNHNN and SYGVQD (reference sequence). CDR3 DNA sequence: TGCGCCAGCAGTGAGTCGAGGGGACAAAGGTACAATGAGCAGTTCTTC. Translating it yields CASSESRGQRYNEQFF.

This sequence joins TRBV9 and TRBJ2-5, with 9 bases fitting TRBD2. The CDR3 loop spans 15 amino acids. CDR1 and CDR2 (germline): SGDLS, YYNGEE. V trimming: 4 bases; J trimming: 4 bases; junction bases outside the gene matches: 8. The CDR3 is CASSIRGLATETQYF. In nucleotides, the CDR3 is TGTGCCAGCAGCATAAGAGGACTAGCGACAGAGACCCAGTACTTC. Full variable domain (missing parts from reference TRBV9 and TRBJ2-5): DSGVTQTPKHLITATGQRVTLRCSPRSGDLSVYWYQQSLDQGLQFLIQYYNGEERAKGNILERFSAQQFPDLHSELNLSSLELGDSALYFCASSIRGLATETQYFGPGTRLLVL.

This sequence joins TRBV6-5 and TRBJ2-3; 7 bases map to TRBD1. The CDR3 length is 13 residues. Germline loops: CDR1 MNHEY, CDR2 SVGAGI. V shed 6 bases and J 8 bases; nucleotides not matched to a gene: 8. CDR3 in DNA: TGTGCCAGCAGACCGGATCGGGACAGTACGCAGTATTTT. It translates to CASRPDRDSTQYF.

This chain joins TRBV11-2 and TRBJ1-5, with no clear D. CDR1 and CDR2 (germline): SGHAT, FQNNGV. The germline V and J ends were trimmed by 6 bases and 1 base, with 7 bases remaining between them. The CDR3 is 13 residues long. As DNA, the CDR3 is TGTGCCAGCAGTCGGGAGAGCAATCAGCCCCAGCATTTT. This codes for CASSRESNQPQHF.

The chain recombines TRBV5-4 with TRBJ2-1; 10 nucleotides match TRBD1. The CDR3 loop spans 16 amino acids. The V gene end was trimmed by 4 bases and the J gene end by 10 bases; junction bases not matched to a gene: 14. Germline V gene lookup returns CDR1 SGHNT and CDR2 YYREEE (reference sequence). The DNA of the CDR3 is TGTGCCAGCAGCATCCGGGTGGGACAGGGGCGCCAAGAGCAGTTCTTC. Translation gives CASSIRVGQGRQEQFF.

This clone was observed once. V gene TRBV5-4 combines with J gene TRBJ2-3; no definite D call. The CDR3 covers 13 residues. The germline V gene has CDR1 SGHNT and CDR2 YYREEE (reference sequence). V lost 3 bases to trimming and J lost 1 base, with 6 bases between them. The CDR3 is CASSSPGTDTQYF. The CDR3 bases are TGTGCCAGCAGCTCGCCGGGCACAGATACGCAGTATTTT.

The J gene is TRBJ1-1, the V gene TRBV4-1; tentative D call: TRBD1 (6 bases). This CDR3 comprises 14 residues. CDR1 MGHRA and CDR2 YSYEKL come from the germline V gene. The V end was cut by 3 bases, the J end by 1 base, with 9 bases between. The CDR3 spells CASSHQGTNTEAFF. CDR3 coding DNA: TGCGCCAGCAGCCATCAGGGGACGAACACTGAAGCTTTCTTT.

V and J are TRBV6-4 and TRBJ1-2; 7 bases align to TRBD1. CDR1 is MRHNA and CDR2 is SNTAGT in the germline V gene. The length of the CDR3 is 15 residues. Trimming took 9 bases from V and 8 from J; bases not matched to a gene: 18. CDR3 coding DNA: TGTGCCAGTCCTATGTCCGGGACAGTTGGATTGGGCTACACCTTC. Translation gives CASPMSGTVGLGYTF.

The rearrangement uses TRBV5-1 and TRBJ2-3; the D is unclear. This CDR3 spans 14 amino acids. Germline CDR1 reads SGHRS; CDR2 reads YFSETQ. Trimming cost V 5 bases and J 0 bases, with 10 bases left between them. The CDR3 reads CASRDGASTDTQYF. CDR3 DNA sequence: TGCGCCAGCAGAGACGGAGCTAGCACAGATACGCAGTATTTT.

This chain links TRBV7-9 with TRBJ2-1, with 7 bases that match TRBD2. CDR1 is SEHNR, CDR2 FQNEAQ, per germline (reference sequence). The CDR3 totals 15 residues. J gave up 8 bases and V 8 bases, and 15 bases lay outside the gene matches. The CDR3 DNA reads as TGTGCCAGCGCAGCGGGGCGGGCCTTGGGCGATGAGCAGTTCTTC. Translation: CASAAGRALGDEQFF.

V is TRBV28 and J is TRBJ1-2; TRBD1 aligns across 9 bases. The germline V gene has CDR1 MDHEN and CDR2 SYDVKM. The CDR3 runs to 18 residues. The V and J ends lost 5 bases and 5 bases, in that order; junction bases with no gene match: 18. The CDR3 protein is CASSLTGFTGTGRYGYTF. The CDR3 DNA sequence: TGTGCCAGCAGTCTTACCGGATTTACCGGGACAGGGAGGTATGGCTACACCTTC.

The chain couples TRBV3-1 (or the pseudogene TRBV3-2) to TRBJ1-4; tentatively, D is TRBD1 (5 bases). V was clipped by 1 base and J by 3 bases, with 12 bases between them. The CDR3 spans 16 residues. The V gene's germline CDR1 is LGHDT and CDR2 YNNKEL (reference sequence). The CDR3 is CASSQVSDSPNEKLFF. The CDR3 DNA is TGTGCCAGCAGCCAAGTATCTGACAGCCCTAATGAAAAACTGTTTTTT.

The chain links TRBV6-5 to TRBJ2-1, with 7 bases aligning to TRBD2. This CDR3 spans 14 amino acids. V gave up 8 bases and J gave up 7 bases; unmatched junction bases: 11. CDR1 is MNHEY and CDR2 is SVGAGI in the germline V gene. This CDR3 reads CASRPWTSANEQFF. CDR3 nucleotides: TGTGCCAGCCGTCCCTGGACTAGTGCGAATGAGCAGTTCTTC.